The 25 T cell receptor beta chains listed next were all sequenced from one sample in a study of regulatory T cells in long-lasting Graves disease (dated by TCRdb to the early 2020s). The library was obtained by multiplex PCR. The reads were generated on an Illumina HiSeq 4000. TCR beta libraries were built with iRepertoire HTBI primers and Arm-PCR amplification of CDR3 regions. Using fastp at Q25 and MiXCR, TCRdb reprocessed the public reads and kept productive beta chains. Each CDR3 protein gets just one entry, which takes the most common genes and DNA from the rows behind it. This sample comprises about 470,000 distinct CDR3 sequences, 20% of them detected only once. The ten largest clonotypes hold approximately 7.8% of the sample. In light of the paper, this sample's time point label describes: persistent/refractory GD, antithyroid drugs over 5 years with positive TRAb. RNA was extracted from PBMCs in TRIzol for both TCR sequencing and RNA sequencing.

The specimen was peripheral blood mononuclear cells (PBMCs), collected when the disease was refractory, from a patient treated with antithyroid drugs. Receptors were obtained from a female donor with Graves disease.

The V and J genes are TRBV12-3 or TRBV12-4 and TRBJ2-2, with no clear D. V lost 9 bases and J lost 0, with 14 bases in between. This CDR3 region has 15 residues. Written as DNA, the CDR3 is TGTGCCAGTAAACGACGGACGACGAACACCGGGGAGCTGTTTTTT. Amino acid sequence: CASKRRTTNTGELFF.

In its sample, this clonotype was seen many times. The chain joins TRBV27 to TRBJ2-5; D is perhaps TRBD1 (8 bases). Deletions cut 6 bases from V and 4 bases from J, with 18 bases between. The germline gives CDR1 MNHEY, CDR2 SMNVEV (reference sequence). The CDR3 loop spans 15 amino acids. CDR3 amino acids: CASRTQGGFGETQYF. The CDR3 DNA reads TGTGCCAGCAGGACACAGGGGGGGTTTGGAGAGACCCAGTACTTC.

V is TRBV19 and J is TRBJ1-5; D may be TRBD1 (6 bases). The germline V and J ends were trimmed by 3 bases and 7 bases, with 13 bases remaining between them. This CDR3 is built from 14 residues. The germline V gene encodes CDR1 LNHDA and CDR2 SQIVND (reference sequence). This chain's CDR3 is CASSIQGILQPQHF. The CDR3 region has the DNA TGTGCCAGTAGTATTCAGGGGATTTTACAGCCCCAGCATTTT. The whole variable domain, remainder taken from reference TRBV19 and TRBJ1-5, is DGGITQSPKYLFRKEGQNVTLSCEQNLNHDAMYWYRQDPGQGLRLIYYSQIVNDFQKGDIAEGYSVSREKKESFPLTVTSAQKNPTAFYLCASSIQGILQPQHFGDGTRLSIL.

The V gene is TRBV7-6, the J gene TRBJ2-5; 7 nucleotides match TRBD2. V lost 0 bases to trimming and J lost 6 bases; unmatched junction nucleotides: 4. The CDR3 extends over 14 amino acids. Germline-derived CDR1 and CDR2 are SGHVS and FNYEAQ. CDR3 DNA: TGTGCCAGCAGCTTAGCGGGGGGGAGCCAGACCCAGTACTTC. Encoded protein: CASSLAGGSQTQYF.

The sample holds a few counts of this clonotype. The rearrangement joins TRBV5-4 to TRBJ2-6; the D gene is possibly TRBD2 (5 bases). V was shortened by 6 bases and J by 0 bases, with 10 bases between the two germline ends. The CDR3 is made up of 15 amino acids. Per germline, CDR1 SGHNT and CDR2 YYREEE (reference sequence). The CDR3 DNA sequence: TGTGCCAGCACCCTAGAGGGCTCTGGGGCCAACGTCCTGACTTTC. It specifies CASTLEGSGANVLTF. The variable domain in full, with the rest retrieved from reference TRBV5-4 and TRBJ2-6, is ETGVTQSPTHLIKTRGQQVTLRCSSQSGHNTVSWYQQALGQGPQFIFQYYREEENGRGNFPPRFSGLQFPNYSSELNVNALELDDSALYLCASTLEGSGANVLTFGAGSRLTVL.

V is TRBV5-6 and J is TRBJ2-1; D tentatively fits TRBD1 or TRBD2 (5 bases each). Trimming pared 4 bases from V and 6 bases from J, leaving 17 bases between. Germline V CDR1 and CDR2: SGHDT, YYEEEE. The CDR3 is 15 residues long. As DNA, the CDR3 is TGTGCCAGCAGCCCAAACCGGGACCGGGGCAATGAGCAGTTCTTC. Protein product: CASSPNRDRGNEQFF.

This clonotype was recorded a few times. This rearrangement joins TRBV18 to TRBJ1-2; D gene uncertain. V lost 6 bases, J lost 4 bases, and 15 bases lay in between. CDR3 length equals 14 residues. CDR1 and CDR2 from the germline V gene are KGHSH and LQKENI. The CDR3 DNA reads TGTGCCAGCTCGTCCCCTTGGGTGGGCTATGGCTACACCTTC. It codes for CASSSPWVGYGYTF.

This clonotype was picked up many times. The rearrangement joins TRBV6-4 to TRBJ2-1; 9 nucleotides align to TRBD1. CDR1 MRHNA and CDR2 SNTAGT come from the germline V gene. The CDR3 loop spans 15 amino acids. J lost 3 bases, V lost 5 bases, and 5 bases had no gene match. As DNA, the CDR3 is TGTGCCAGCAGTACGGACAGGGGAGGCTACAATGAGCAGTTCTTC. Its protein is CASSTDRGGYNEQFF.

This clonotype was found many times. The CDR3 sequence: CATSPNTGELFF. For the CDR3, the DNA is TGCGCCACCTCGCCTAACACCGGGGAGCTGTTTTTT. The chain has TRBV5-1 and TRBJ2-2, with D uncertain. This CDR3 comprises 12 residues. The V gene lost 9 bases and the J gene lost 2 bases, with 8 bases spanning the gap. The germline V gene has CDR1 SGHRS and CDR2 YFSETQ.

A single count supports this clonotype. CDR3 sequence (DNA): TGCGCCAGCAGCCACCTTTTGGGACAGGGGGGTTACGAGCAGTACTTC. Translation gives CASSHLLGQGGYEQYF. The rearrangement links TRBV4-1 to TRBJ2-7, with TRBD1 identical over 11 bases. Germline V gene sequence: CDR1 MGHRA, CDR2 YSYEKL. The ends lost 3 bases at V and 4 bases at J; junction bases unmatched: 8. This CDR3 contains 16 residues.

V gene TRBV27 combines with J gene TRBJ2-7, with 11 bases lining up with TRBD2. CDR1 and CDR2 from the germline V gene are MNHEY and SMNVEV (reference sequence). V dropped 3 bases and J dropped 6; count of bases not matched to a gene: 4. The CDR3 covers 14 residues. The CDR3 region is CASSLGGTSGEQYF. The CDR3 DNA reads TGTGCCAGCAGTTTGGGCGGGACTAGCGGCGAGCAGTACTTC.

This clonotype appeared many times. CDR3 nucleotide sequence: TGTGCCAGCAGTGCCGGACAGACCTACGAGCAGTACTTC. Its protein is CASSAGQTYEQYF. The chain combines TRBV12-3 or TRBV12-4 with TRBJ2-7, with D possibly TRBD1 on 6 matching bases. CDR3 length equals 13 residues. The V end lost 5 bases, the J end lost 2 bases, and 10 bases lay between the germline ends.

Ten or more counts support this clonotype. This chain connects TRBV11-2 to TRBJ1-1, with 7 nucleotides matching TRBD1. The CDR3 has 14 residues. The germline V gene encodes CDR1 SGHAT and CDR2 FQNNGV. Germline trimming cut 5 bases from V and 8 bases from J; bases unmatched to any gene: 11. Written as DNA, the CDR3 is TGTGCCAGCAGCCCACTACAGGGGTGGGCCGAAGCTTTCTTT. This encodes CASSPLQGWAEAFF.

This clonotype turned up a few times. The CDR3: CASSGGATGTYEQYF. For the CDR3, the DNA is TGCGCCAGCAGCGGGGGGGCTACTGGAACCTACGAGCAGTACTTC. The chain links TRBV5-1 to TRBJ2-7, with a possible D match to TRBD2 (7 bases). Per the germline V gene, CDR1 is SGHRS and CDR2 is YFSETQ. Trimming shortened V by 4 bases and J by 2 bases, and 16 bases separated the two germline ends. The CDR3 contains 15 residues.

Only a few counts were recorded for this clonotype. The chain couples TRBV7-9 to TRBJ1-5; the D is unclear. The V end was cut by 1 base, the J end by 0 bases, with 4 bases between. The CDR3 totals 14 residues. Germline V gene lookup returns CDR1 SEHNR and CDR2 FQNEAQ (reference sequence). In DNA form, the CDR3 reads TGTGCCAGCAGCTTAGTTTCTAGCAATCAGCCCCAGCATTTT. This encodes CASSLVSSNQPQHF.

This chain uses TRBV10-3 with TRBJ2-6; D is unclear. Germline V gives CDR1 ENHRY, CDR2 SYGVKD. Trimming removed 8 bases at V and 0 bases at J, with 2 bases between. The CDR3 covers 12 residues. CDR3 DNA sequence: TGTGCCATCGACTCTGGGGCCAACGTCCTGACTTTC. It specifies CAIDSGANVLTF.

In the case of this clonotype: This may be a read error: a much more frequent sequence differs by one nucleotide. The rearrangement links TRBV4-1 to TRBJ2-7; TRBD2 agrees at 9 bases. Germline values: CDR1 MGHRA, CDR2 YSYEKL. The CDR3 is 14 residues long. CDR3 region: CASSRGLADYERYF. The CDR3 DNA reads as TGCGCCAGCAGCCGGGGACTAGCAGATTACGAGCGGTACTTC.

The chain has TRBV20-1 and TRBJ2-2, with TRBD2 matching over 9 bases. CDR1 is DFQATT, CDR2 SNEGSKA, per germline (reference sequence). The length of the CDR3 is 14 residues. CDR3 in amino acids: CTLLGLARTGELFF. The DNA of the CDR3 is TGCACTTTGCTTGGACTAGCGAGAACCGGGGAGCTGTTTTTT.

This clonotype was seen a few times. The gene calls are TRBV7-8 and TRBJ1-1, with D unclear. V was shortened by 0 bases and J by 1 base, with 6 bases between the two germline ends. Germline lookup yields CDR1 SGHVS and CDR2 FQNEAQ. This CDR3 contains 14 residues. The CDR3 loop is CASSLAGENTEAFF. CDR3 coding DNA: TGTGCCAGCAGCTTAGCGGGAGAGAACACTGAAGCTTTCTTT.

This clonotype has ten or more counts. CDR3 nucleotides: TGTGCCAGCAGCATATACAGGGGGGGCTCCTACGAGCAGTACTTC. It codes for CASSIYRGGSYEQYF. This rearrangement joins TRBV28 to TRBJ2-7; D might be TRBD1 (8 bases). Germline values: CDR1 MDHEN, CDR2 SYDVKM. The CDR3 totals 15 residues. Trimming took off 6 bases at V and 0 bases at J, with 15 bases between the two ends.

This clonotype was observed many times. This chain links TRBV7-8 with TRBJ2-7, with 11 bases identical to TRBD2. Germline V gene lookup returns CDR1 SGHVS and CDR2 FQNEAQ. V was pared by 4 bases and J by 2 bases, with 7 bases of the junction left unmatched. This CDR3 contains 16 residues. CDR3 nucleotides: TGTGCCAGCAGCTCCCCCCGACTAGCGGGGACCTACGAGCAGTACTTC. It translates to CASSSPRLAGTYEQYF.

This clonotype has a count of ten or more. V and J are TRBV9 and TRBJ1-1; D may be TRBD1 (5 bases). Germline V gene data show CDR1 as SGDLS and CDR2 as YYNGEE. The V end lost 0 bases, the J end lost 4 bases, and 10 bases lay between the germline ends. This CDR3 contains 14 residues. CDR3 in DNA: TGTGCCAGCAGCGTAGGGGGCGTGGGCACTGAAGCTTTCTTT. It codes for CASSVGGVGTEAFF.

Only a few counts were recorded for this clonotype. DNA of the CDR3: TGTGCCAGCAGCTTAGCAAGGACAGGGAGCACCCAGCCCCAGCATTTT. This gives the protein CASSLARTGSTQPQHF. The chain has TRBV7-2 and TRBJ1-5; 8 bases map to TRBD1. Germline V gene lookup returns CDR1 SGHTA and CDR2 FQGNSA. This CDR3 contains 16 residues. Trimming cost V 0 bases and J 7 bases; bases outside gene matches: 8.

This clonotype occurred many times. The rearrangement uses TRBV28 and TRBJ1-5; 8 nucleotides match TRBD1. CDR3 length: 16 residues. CDR1 is MDHEN and CDR2 is SYDVKM in the germline V gene. The trim removed 3 bases at V and 6 bases at J, leaving 10 bases unmatched. CDR3 residues: CASSFADRGVFQPQHF. Written as DNA, the CDR3 is TGTGCCAGCAGTTTTGCCGACAGGGGAGTGTTTCAGCCCCAGCATTTT.

This clonotype came up many times. The chain uses TRBV28 and TRBJ2-4, with D possibly being TRBD1 or TRBD2 (5 bases each). From germline, CDR1 is MDHEN and CDR2 SYDVKM. The CDR3 covers 16 residues. Trimming pared 3 bases from V and 1 base from J, leaving 13 bases between. This CDR3 is CASSFGDPWAKNIQYF. DNA for the CDR3: TGTGCCAGCAGTTTTGGGGACCCTTGGGCCAAAAACATTCAGTACTTC.